A selection of T cell receptor beta chains follows, all from one sample in a study of T cell responses to AZD1222 COVID-19 vaccine. TCRdb's table, derived via immunoSEQ multiplex PCR, lists solely in-frame clones and lacks some. The sample includes almost 80,000 clones, around 90% of them seen just once. This sample comprised peripheral blood, obtained on day 0 of AZD1222 vaccination. Receptor source: an adult in good health. CDR3s include the opening cysteine and the closing phenylalanine or tryptophan.

J | V | CDR3
TRBJ1-1 | TRBV7-8 | CASSLVNTEAFF
TRBJ1-1 | TRBV29-1 | CSLQMRRGNTEAFF
TRBJ2-5 | TRBV7-9 | CASSLIRGQETQYF
TRBJ1-2 | TRBV6-5 | CASSYSGQGYGYTF
TRBJ2-7 | TRBV20-1 | CSLGAYEQYF
TRBJ2-7 | TRBV10-3 | CAIDRGGEQYF
TRBJ2-7 | TRBV5-5 | CASSGSQGGANSYEQYF
TRBJ2-1 | TRBV7-6 | CASSSDPGTYNEQFF
TRBJ1-5 | TRBV6-6 | CASSRRAWEQVEQPQHF
TRBJ2-7 | TRBV5-5 | CASSFKGLAYYEQYF
TRBJ1-5 | TRBV7-2 | CASSPQNQPQHF
TRBJ1-1 | TRBV14 | CASSQDGPWGAEAFF
TRBJ1-4 | TRBV6-1 | CASSERTPNREKLFF
TRBJ2-1 | TRBV6-5 | CASSQGYEQFF
TRBJ2-1 | TRBV4-1 | CASSQGIYEQFF
TRBJ1-1 | TRBV29-1 | CSVGQINTEAFF
TRBJ1-5 | TRBV6-5 | CASTDEGAQHF
TRBJ1-4 | TRBV12-5 | CASGTGDATNEKLFF
TRBJ2-7 | TRBV7-2 | CASSLGQGPLEQYF
TRBJ2-3 | TRBV20-1 | CSASMREGTDTQYF
TRBJ1-2 | TRBV30 | CAWSLGSGDGYTF
TRBJ2-5 | TRBV15 | CATRGLETQYF
TRBJ2-2 | TRBV19 | CATIGLADTGELFF
TRBJ2-5 | TRBV14 | CASSQDPRGRETQYF
TRBJ2-6 | TRBV27 | CASSLMSGAYGANVLTF
TRBJ2-1 | TRBV14 | CASSPSPYNEQFF
TRBJ1-2 | TRBV3-1/TRBV3-2 | CASSPPGGLYGYTF
TRBJ1-1 | TRBV7-3 | CASSSGGLDTEAFF
TRBJ2-1 | TRBV7-8 | CASSASGIRNNEQFF
TRBJ1-2 | TRBV5-1 | CASSLAGQNYGYTF
TRBJ2-7 | TRBV28 | CASCGVTGGSYEQYF